This TCR beta chain is drawn from a study of shared clonotypes between healthy human individuals (dated by TCRdb to 2018 to 2020). Regarding the complete study: Two women and three men aged 18 to 49 years were included in the cohort. For each donor, CD4 naive and CD4 memory were each given three plates, CD8 naive was given two plates, and CD8 memory was given one plate. The study deeply sequenced blood TCR repertoires of about five healthy adults to estimate repertoire size and the extent of clonotype sharing between individuals. Different laboratories and diverse techniques were used to prepare libraries and sequence TCR repertoires, to increase sequencing depth and limit assay-specific biases. Each donor's leukapheresis produced roughly between roughly 0.85 and 9 billion PBMCs.

CD8 naive samples consisted of CD45RO-negative cells that were positively selected for CCR7, yielding a CD45RA+CCR7+ population without TemRA cells. Donors were healthy HIV-negative adults with no recently reported acute infections or vaccinations. Every donor was a Caucasian adult living in Nashville, Tennessee, USA. Blood was collected by leukapheresis, and PBMCs were isolated by Ficoll-Histopaque density gradient centrifugation and then cryopreserved in liquid nitrogen vapor phase. Analytical flow cytometry was used to check the purity and quantity of each magnetically sorted T cell population. Genomic DNA was isolated from every sorted fraction and measured by UV absorbance on a Nanodrop 2000c. Using the deep immunoSEQ assay, multiplex PCR amplified TCR CDR3 regions from genomic DNA. Extracted genomic DNA from each cell subset was distributed evenly across all wells of several immunoSEQ 96-well plates, and each plate was treated as a replicate. For sorted subsets, about 200 ng genomic DNA, equal to 25,000 to 35,000 T cell genomes, was loaded into each replicate PCR. Purified libraries were quantified with a Qubit 3.0 fluorometer, sized on a Bioanalyzer 2100, and re-quantified with the KAPA Library Quantification kit. Every immunoSEQ 96-well plate was sequenced on a dedicated single-read 150-cycle Illumina NextSeq 550 flow cell. Under the source paper's analysis protocol: The immunoSEQ output contained only junctional sequences without quality scores, so filtering could not match that applied to full-length reads. Sequences were annotated with PyIR, a Python wrapper for IgBLAST v1.9, using IMGT germline references to assign V/J genes and CDR3. Any read was removed if the V/J assignment was weak (E-value above 1e-6), the CDR3 was missing, or the read contained stop codons, out-of-frame junctions, or ambiguous translated residues. V3J clonotypes were defined as sequences sharing an identical inferred V gene, J gene, and CDR3 amino acid sequence. Percentage overlap between repertoires was computed as shared unique clonotypes divided by the size of the smaller repertoire. Repertoire richness was assessed with RTK rarefaction, the Chao1 estimator, and Recon v2.1 estimates of unobserved clonotypes. OLGA was used to compute generation probabilities for all TCRbeta clonotypes that the gDNA method yielded from a few donors. TCRdb took over this immuneACCESS table, retaining in-frame rearrangements with V and J assigned. Such tables are incomplete; in checked studies, under half of the missing clones stem from an unresolved V gene, and the remainder is unexplained. V and J calls and clone size come straight from that table; D and trimming were deduced from the DNA. In all, the sample holds some 2 million clones, and about 94% of those were seen once. More than 0.95% of the sample lies in the top ten.

On this clone itself: It has no known antigen specificity. Base-call qualities are not available, and no considerably larger clone is one nucleotide away.

The study at large found these results: Because the study included only a small number of donors, the genetic and exposure-history diversity represented was limited. Sampling was restricted to blood, and TCR repertoires in tissues likely differ from the TCR repertoires found in blood. Even with the large sequencing depth, rarefaction of the sorted-subset datasets indicated that sequencing was incomplete. Pairwise subsampling indicated that sequencing depth was expected to affect the degree of clonotype sharing among donors. Compared with non-shared clonotypes, the clonotypes found in all four sorted-subset donors had higher generation probabilities. Around 5.4% of naive CD4, 3.5% of naive CD8, approximately 2.2% of memory CD4, and 0.35% to 0.4% of memory CD8 clonotypes were shared across a handful of donors. Naive subsets generally had larger estimated clonotype richness than memory subsets.

V is cut by 5 bases and J by 0 bases, and the space between the germline ends is 11 bases. The germline V gene (reference sequence) specifies GTSNPN as CDR1 and SVGIG as CDR2. The CDR3, cysteine through phenylalanine, is 14 amino acids long. Only the CDR3 DNA is retained, 42 bases long and in frame from the first base. Sequenced material: naive CD8+ T cells sorted from blood. This specimen's cell subset or site label, per the study, means: CD45RA+CCR7+. This sequence uses TRBV30 and TRBJ1-5; possibly the D gene is TRBD1, per 6 matching bases. This receptor was obtained from a man aged 18 to 30 in good health. The encoded CDR3 is CAWGRTDSNQPQHF. In nucleotides, the sequence is TGTGCCTGGGGACGGACAGATAGCAATCAGCCCCAGCATTTT.